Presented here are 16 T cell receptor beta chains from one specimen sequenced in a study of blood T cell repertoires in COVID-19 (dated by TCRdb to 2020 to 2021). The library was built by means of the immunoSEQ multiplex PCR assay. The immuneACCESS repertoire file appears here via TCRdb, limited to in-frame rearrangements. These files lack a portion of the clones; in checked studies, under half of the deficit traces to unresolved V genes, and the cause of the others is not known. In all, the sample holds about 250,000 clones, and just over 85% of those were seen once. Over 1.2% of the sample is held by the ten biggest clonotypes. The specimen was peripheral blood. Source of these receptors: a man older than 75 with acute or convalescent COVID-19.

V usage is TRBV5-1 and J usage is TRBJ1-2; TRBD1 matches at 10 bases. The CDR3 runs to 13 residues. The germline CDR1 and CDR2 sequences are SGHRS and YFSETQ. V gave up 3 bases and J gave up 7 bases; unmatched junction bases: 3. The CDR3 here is CASSWTGGRGYTF. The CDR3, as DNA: TGCGCCAGCAGCTGGACAGGGGGACGTGGCTACACCTTC.

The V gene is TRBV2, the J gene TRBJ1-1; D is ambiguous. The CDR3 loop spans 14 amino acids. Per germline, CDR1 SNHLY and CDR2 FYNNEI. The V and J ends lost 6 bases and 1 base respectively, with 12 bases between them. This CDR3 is CASRQQARNTEAFF. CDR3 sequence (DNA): TGTGCCAGCAGGCAGCAGGCGAGGAACACTGAAGCTTTCTTT.

CDR3 coding DNA: TGTGCCAGCAGTTACCTCGGACAGATCAATCAGCCCCAGCATTTT. As protein: CASSYLGQINQPQHF. The rearrangement joins TRBV6-9 to TRBJ1-5, with D possibly matching TRBD1 (6 bases). Trimming shortened V by 3 bases and J by 3 bases, and 12 bases separated the two germline ends. The CDR3 spans 15 residues. CDR1 is MNHGY, CDR2 SVAAGI, per germline.

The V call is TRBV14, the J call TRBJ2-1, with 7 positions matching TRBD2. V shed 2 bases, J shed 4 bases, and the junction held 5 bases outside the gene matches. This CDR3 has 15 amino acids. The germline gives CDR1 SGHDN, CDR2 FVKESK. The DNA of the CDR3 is TGTGCCAGCAGCCAATTTGGGGGGGGTTACAATGAGCAGTTCTTC. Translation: CASSQFGGGYNEQFF.

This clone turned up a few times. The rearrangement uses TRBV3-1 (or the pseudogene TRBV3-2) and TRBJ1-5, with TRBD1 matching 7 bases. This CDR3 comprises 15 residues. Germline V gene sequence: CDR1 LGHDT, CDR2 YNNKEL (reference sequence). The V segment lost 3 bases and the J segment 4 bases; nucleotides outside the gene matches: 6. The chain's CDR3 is CASSQATGRNQPQHF. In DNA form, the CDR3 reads TGTGCCAGCAGCCAGGCGACAGGGAGAAATCAGCCCCAGCATTTT.

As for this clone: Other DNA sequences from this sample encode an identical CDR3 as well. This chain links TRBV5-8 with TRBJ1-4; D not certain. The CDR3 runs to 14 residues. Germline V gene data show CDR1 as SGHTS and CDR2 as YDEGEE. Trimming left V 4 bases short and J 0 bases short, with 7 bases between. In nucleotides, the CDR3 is TGTGCCAGCAGCCCGGTCGCAACTAATGAAAAACTGTTTTTT. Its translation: CASSPVATNEKLFF.

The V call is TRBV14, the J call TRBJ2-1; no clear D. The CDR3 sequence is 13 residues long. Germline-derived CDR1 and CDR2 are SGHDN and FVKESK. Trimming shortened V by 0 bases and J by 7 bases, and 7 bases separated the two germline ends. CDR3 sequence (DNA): TGTGCCAGCAGCCAAGATCTAACTAATGAGCAGTTCTTC. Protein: CASSQDLTNEQFF.

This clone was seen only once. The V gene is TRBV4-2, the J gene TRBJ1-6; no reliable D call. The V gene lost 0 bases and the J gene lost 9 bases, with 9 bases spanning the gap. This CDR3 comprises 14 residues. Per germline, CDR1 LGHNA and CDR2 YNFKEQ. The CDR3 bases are TGTGCCAGCAGCCAAGAATCAGGAAGTTCACCCCTCCACTTT. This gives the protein CASSQESGSSPLHF.

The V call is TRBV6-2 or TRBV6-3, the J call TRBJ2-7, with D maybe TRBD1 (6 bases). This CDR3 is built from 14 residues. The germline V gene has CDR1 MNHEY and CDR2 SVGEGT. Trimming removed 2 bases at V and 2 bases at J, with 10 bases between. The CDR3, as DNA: TGTGCCAGCAGTTACAGACAGGTGGCCTACGAGCAGTACTTC. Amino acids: CASSYRQVAYEQYF.

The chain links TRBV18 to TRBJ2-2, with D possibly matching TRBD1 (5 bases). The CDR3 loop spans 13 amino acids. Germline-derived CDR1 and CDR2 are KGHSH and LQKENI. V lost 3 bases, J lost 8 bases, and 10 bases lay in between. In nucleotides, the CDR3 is TGTGCCAGCTCACCCCTGACAGAAGGGGAGCTGTTTTTT. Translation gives CASSPLTEGELFF. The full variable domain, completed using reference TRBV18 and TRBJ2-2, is NAGVMQNPRHLVRRRGQEARLRCSPMKGHSHVYWYRQLPEEGLKFMVYLQKENIIDESGMPKERFSAEFPKEGPSILRIQQVVRGDSAAYFCASSPLTEGELFFGEGSRLTVL.

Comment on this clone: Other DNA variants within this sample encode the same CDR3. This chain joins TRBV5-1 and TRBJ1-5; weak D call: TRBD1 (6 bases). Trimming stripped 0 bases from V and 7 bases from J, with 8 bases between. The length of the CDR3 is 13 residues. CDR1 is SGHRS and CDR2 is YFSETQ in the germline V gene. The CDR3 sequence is CASSLDRDQPQHF. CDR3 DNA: TGCGCCAGCAGCTTGGACAGGGACCAGCCCCAGCATTTT.

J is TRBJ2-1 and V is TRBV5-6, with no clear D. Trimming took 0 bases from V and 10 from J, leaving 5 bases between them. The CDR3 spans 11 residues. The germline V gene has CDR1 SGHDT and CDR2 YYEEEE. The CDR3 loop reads CASSLEREQFF. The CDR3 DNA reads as TGTGCCAGCAGCTTGGAGAGGGAGCAGTTCTTC.

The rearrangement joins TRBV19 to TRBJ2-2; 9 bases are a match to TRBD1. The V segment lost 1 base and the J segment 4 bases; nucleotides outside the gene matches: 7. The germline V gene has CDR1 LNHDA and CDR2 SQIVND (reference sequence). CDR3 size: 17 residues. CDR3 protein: CASSIGTGVGLTGELFF. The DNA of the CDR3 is TGTGCCAGTAGTATAGGGACAGGGGTCGGTCTCACCGGGGAGCTGTTTTTT.

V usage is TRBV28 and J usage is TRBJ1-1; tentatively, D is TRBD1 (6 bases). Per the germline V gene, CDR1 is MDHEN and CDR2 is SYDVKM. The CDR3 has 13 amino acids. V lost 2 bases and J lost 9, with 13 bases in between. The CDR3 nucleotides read TGTGCCAGCAGTTTAAGGACAGCTTCTCAAGCTTTCTTT. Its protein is CASSLRTASQAFF.

The CDR3 protein is CASSDNQGYNEQFF. The CDR3, as DNA: TGTGCCAGCAGTGACAATCAGGGTTACAATGAGCAGTTCTTC. The chain carries TRBV6-4 and TRBJ2-1; the D gene is possibly TRBD1 (5 bases). The V gene's germline CDR1 is MRHNA and CDR2 SNTAGT. Trimming cost V 2 bases and J 4 bases, with 9 bases left between them. This CDR3 has 14 residues.

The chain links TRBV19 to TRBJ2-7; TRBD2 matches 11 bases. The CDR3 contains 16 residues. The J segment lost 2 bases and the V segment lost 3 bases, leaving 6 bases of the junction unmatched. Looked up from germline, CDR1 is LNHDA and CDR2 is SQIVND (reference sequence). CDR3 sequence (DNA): TGTGCCAGTAGTATCGGAGGACTAGCGGGCACCTACGAGCAGTACTTC. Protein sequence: CASSIGGLAGTYEQYF.